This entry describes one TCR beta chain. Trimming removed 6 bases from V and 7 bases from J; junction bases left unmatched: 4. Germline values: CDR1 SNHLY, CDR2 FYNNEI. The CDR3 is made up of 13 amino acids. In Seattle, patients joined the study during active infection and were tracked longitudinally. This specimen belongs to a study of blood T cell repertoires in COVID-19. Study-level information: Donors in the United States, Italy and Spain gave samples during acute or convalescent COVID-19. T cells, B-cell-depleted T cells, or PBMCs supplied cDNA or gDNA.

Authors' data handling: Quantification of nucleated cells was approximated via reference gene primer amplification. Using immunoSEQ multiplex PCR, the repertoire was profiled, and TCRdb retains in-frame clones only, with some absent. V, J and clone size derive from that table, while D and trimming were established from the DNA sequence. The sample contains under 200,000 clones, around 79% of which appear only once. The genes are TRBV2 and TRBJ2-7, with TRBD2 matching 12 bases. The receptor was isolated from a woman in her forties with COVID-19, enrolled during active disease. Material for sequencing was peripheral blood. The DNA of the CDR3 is TGTGCCAGCAGAGGCCTAGCGGGGGGGGAGCAGTACTTC. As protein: CASRGLAGGEQYF.